One sample yielded the 3 T cell receptor beta chains listed below, sequenced in a study of blood T cells in healthy people across ages. The authors ran a second PCR of about 6 to 11 cycles using a sample-barcoded 5' primer and a J-beta primer mix. TCRdb redid the calling of the 5' RACE reads with MiXCR, one entry per CDR3 protein. The sample has 650,000 to 1,000,000 distinct CDR3 sequences, 46% seen once. The specimen sequenced was blood. The source is a man of 80 years or more in good health.

This clonotype was observed a few times. This rearrangement joins TRBV20-1 to TRBJ2-1; 13 positions agree with TRBD2. The CDR3 covers 13 residues. Germline V lookup: CDR1 DFQATT, CDR2 SNEGSKA (reference sequence). V trimming: 6 bases; J trimming: 8 bases; junction bases outside the gene matches: 4. The CDR3 sequence is CSATSGRFYEQFF. The DNA of the CDR3 is TGCAGTGCGACTAGCGGGAGGTTCTATGAGCAGTTCTTC.

This chain joins TRBV7-9 and TRBJ2-5; D might be TRBD1 (6 bases). Between the trimmed V and J ends, which lost 3 bases and 0 bases, there was a span of 20 bases. This CDR3 region has 18 residues. Germline CDR1 is SEHNR and CDR2 is FQNEAQ (reference sequence). CDR3 loop: CASSLGRGDTFNQETQYF. CDR3 in DNA: TGTGCCAGCAGCTTGGGACGTGGGGACACCTTCAACCAAGAGACCCAGTACTTC.

This clonotype showed up just a few times. The chain joins TRBV7-2 to TRBJ1-6; TRBD1 is a possible D gene (6 bases). Trimming stripped 1 base from V and 7 bases from J, with 11 bases between. The germline V gene encodes CDR1 SGHTA and CDR2 FQGNSA. The CDR3 covers 15 residues. The CDR3 loop reads CASSLGRGANSPLHF. CDR3 DNA sequence: TGTGCCAGCAGCTTAGGACGGGGGGCCAATTCACCCCTCCACTTT.